The clone carrying this TCR beta chain was found a few times. The donors were adults (healthy and HIV-negative) with no recent acute infections or vaccinations. The record originates from a study of shared clonotypes between healthy human individuals. V lost 6 bases to trimming and J lost 4 bases; unmatched junction nucleotides: 9. This CDR3 is 15 amino acids long. Germline V gene data show CDR1 as MRHNA and CDR2 as SNTAGT. A deep-level run was used for the assay. Every subset's genomic DNA went evenly onto several immunoSEQ plates. Sequencing used immunoSEQ multiplex PCR; TCRdb keeps in-frame clones, though not all of them. The data show roughly 700,000 clones, with less than 85% seen just once and approximately 1.7% held by the top ten.

V and J are TRBV6-4 and TRBJ2-1, with 7 bases lining up with TRBD1. Sequencing was performed on memory CD4+ T cells sorted from blood. As to subset: CD45RA-negative fraction. The sequence was obtained from a woman aged 25 to 39 in good health. Written as DNA, the CDR3 is TGTGCCAGCAGCCCCTCGGACAGGCTTTACAATGAGCAGTTCTTC. Its protein product is CASSPSDRLYNEQFF.